The entry that follows covers one T cell receptor beta chain sequence. These data belong to a study of blood T cell repertoires in COVID-19. Sequencing was performed with immunoSEQ multiplex PCR; in TCRdb, only in-frame clones are kept and a portion is missing. The profile shows 260,000 or so clones, approximately 80% of them singletons. This CDR3 spans 14 amino acids. CDR1 is SQVTM, CDR2 ANQGSEA, per germline. The J segment lost 2 bases and the V segment lost 5 bases, leaving 2 bases of the junction unmatched. The chain links TRBV29-1 to TRBJ2-2; 10 bases are a match to TRBD1. This receptor was identified in a woman older than 75 with COVID-19, enrolled during active disease. Sequenced sample: peripheral blood. The DNA for the CDR3 is TGCAGCGTTTTGACAGGGGGCAACACCGGGGAGCTGTTTTTT. Encoded protein: CSVLTGGNTGELFF.